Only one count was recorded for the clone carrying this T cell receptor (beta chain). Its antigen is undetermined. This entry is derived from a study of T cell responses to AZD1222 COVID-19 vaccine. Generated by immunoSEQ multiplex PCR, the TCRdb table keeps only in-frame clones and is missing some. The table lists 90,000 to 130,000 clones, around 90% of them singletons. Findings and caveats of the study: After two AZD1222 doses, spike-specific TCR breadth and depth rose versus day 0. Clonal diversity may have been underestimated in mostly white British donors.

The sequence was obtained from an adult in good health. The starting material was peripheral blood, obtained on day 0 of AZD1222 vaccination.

The CDR3 DNA reads as TGTGCCAGCAGCACCCGGGACAGGGGACTAGCGGGTGAAGACTACGAGCAGTACTTC. Its translation is CASSTRDRGLAGEDYEQYF. The chain employs TRBV7-8 and TRBJ2-7, with TRBD2 matching over 12 bases. The CDR3 sequence is 19 residues long. Germline assignment: CDR1 SGHVS and CDR2 FQNEAQ. V was pared by 5 bases and J by 3 bases, with 17 bases of the junction left unmatched. Complete variable domain (other parts from reference TRBV7-8 and TRBJ2-7): GAGVSQSPRYKVAKRGQDVALRCDPISGHVSLFWYQQALGQGPEFLTYFQNEAQLDKSGLPSDRFFAERPEGSVSTLKIQRTQQEDSAVYLCASSTRDRGLAGEDYEQYFGPGTRLTVT.